This T cell receptor beta chain stems from a study of blood T cell repertoires in COVID-19. Overall study context: Acute and convalescent COVID-19 specimens originated in the United States, Italy and Spain.

In the original workflow: Estimation of nucleated cell counts was performed using reference gene primer amplification. Clones were read by immunoSEQ multiplex PCR, and TCRdb kept only the in-frame ones, dropping some. V and J calls and clone size are given by that table; D and trimming were obtained from the DNA. The sample has about 200,000 clones, around 76% seen once; the top ten hold about 17%. Assignments of participants to cohorts depended upon their own reported clinical history. The CDR3 runs to 15 residues. The germline CDR1 and CDR2 sequences are MDHEN and SYDVKM. V lost 6 bases, J lost 8 bases, and 19 bases lay in between.

Input material: PBMCs or T cells enriched from blood (not recorded which). The TCR originated in a woman in her forties or fifties with acute COVID-19. This sequence joins TRBV28 and TRBJ1-4; maybe TRBD1 (6 bases). CDR3 DNA sequence: TGTGCCAGCAGCATTCTCGGCAGGGGTGGCGAAAAACTGTTTTTT. The encoded protein is CASSILGRGGEKLFF.